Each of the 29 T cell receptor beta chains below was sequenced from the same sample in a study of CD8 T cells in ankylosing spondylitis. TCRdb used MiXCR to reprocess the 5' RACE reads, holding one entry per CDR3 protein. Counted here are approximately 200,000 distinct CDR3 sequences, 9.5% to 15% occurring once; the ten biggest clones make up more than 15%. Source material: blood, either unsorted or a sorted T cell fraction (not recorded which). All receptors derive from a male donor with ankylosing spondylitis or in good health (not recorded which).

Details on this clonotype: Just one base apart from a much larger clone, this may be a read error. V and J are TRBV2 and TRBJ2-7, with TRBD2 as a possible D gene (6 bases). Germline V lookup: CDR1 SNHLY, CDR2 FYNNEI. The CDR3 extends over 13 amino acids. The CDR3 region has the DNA TGTGCCAGCGAAGGAAAGGGACTCTACGAGCTGTACTTC. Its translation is CASEGKGLYELYF.

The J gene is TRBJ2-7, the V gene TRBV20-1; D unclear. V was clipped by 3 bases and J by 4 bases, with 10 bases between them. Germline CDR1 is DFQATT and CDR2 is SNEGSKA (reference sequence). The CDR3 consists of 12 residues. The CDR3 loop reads CSASRAKYEQYF. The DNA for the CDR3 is TGCAGTGCTAGTAGGGCTAAATACGAGCAGTACTTC.

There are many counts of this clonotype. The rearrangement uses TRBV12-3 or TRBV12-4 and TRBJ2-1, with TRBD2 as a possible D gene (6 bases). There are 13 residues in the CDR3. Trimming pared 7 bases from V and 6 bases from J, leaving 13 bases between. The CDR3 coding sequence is TGTGCCAGCACCCTAGGGACTGCCAATGAGCAGTTCTTC. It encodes CASTLGTANEQFF.

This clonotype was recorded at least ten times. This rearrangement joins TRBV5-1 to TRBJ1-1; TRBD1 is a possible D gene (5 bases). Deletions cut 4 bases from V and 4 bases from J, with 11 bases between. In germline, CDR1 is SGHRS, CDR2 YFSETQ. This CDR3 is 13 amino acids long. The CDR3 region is CASSLTGGTEAFF. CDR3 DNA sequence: TGCGCCAGCAGCCTTACAGGAGGCACTGAAGCTTTCTTT.

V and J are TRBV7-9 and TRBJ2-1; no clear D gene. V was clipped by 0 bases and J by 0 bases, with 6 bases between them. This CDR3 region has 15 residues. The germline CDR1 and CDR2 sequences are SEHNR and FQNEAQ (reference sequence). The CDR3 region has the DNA TGTGCCAGCAGCTTAGCGGGTCCCTCCTACAATGAGCAGTTCTTC. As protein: CASSLAGPSYNEQFF.

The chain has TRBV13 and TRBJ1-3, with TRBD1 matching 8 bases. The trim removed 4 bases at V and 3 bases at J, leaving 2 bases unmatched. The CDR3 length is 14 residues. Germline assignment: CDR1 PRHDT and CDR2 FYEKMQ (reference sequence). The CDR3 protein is CASSWGQDGNTIYF. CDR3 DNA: TGTGCCAGCAGCTGGGGACAGGATGGAAACACCATATATTTT.

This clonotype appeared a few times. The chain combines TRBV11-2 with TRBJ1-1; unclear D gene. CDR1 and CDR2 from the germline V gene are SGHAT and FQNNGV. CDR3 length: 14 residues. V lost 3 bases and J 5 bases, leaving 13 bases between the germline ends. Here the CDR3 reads CASSFTGGGTEAFF. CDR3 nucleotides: TGTGCCAGCAGCTTTACCGGAGGCGGGACTGAAGCTTTCTTT.

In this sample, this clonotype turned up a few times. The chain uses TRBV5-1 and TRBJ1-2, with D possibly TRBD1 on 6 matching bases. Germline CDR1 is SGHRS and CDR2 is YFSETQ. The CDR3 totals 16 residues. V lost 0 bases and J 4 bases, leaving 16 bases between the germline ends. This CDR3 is CASSLELGALGYGYTF. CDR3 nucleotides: TGCGCCAGCAGCTTGGAGCTGGGGGCGCTTGGCTATGGCTACACCTTC.

CDR3 nucleotides: TGTGCCAGTACCTCTTATTGGGGACAGGGCTACGAGCAGTACTTC. This sequence encodes CASTSYWGQGYEQYF. The chain is built from TRBV19 and TRBJ2-7; TRBD1 aligns across 9 bases. Trimming cost V 7 bases and J 3 bases; bases outside gene matches: 10. CDR1 is LNHDA and CDR2 is SQIVND in the germline V gene (reference sequence). The length of the CDR3 is 15 residues.

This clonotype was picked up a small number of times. CDR3 nucleotides: TGTGCCAGCAGTCTCCTAGACAGAGGGGAGACCCAGTACTTC. This gives the protein CASSLLDRGETQYF. The gene calls are TRBV6-1 and TRBJ2-5, with D possibly being TRBD1 or TRBD2 (5 bases each). The germline V gene has CDR1 MNHNS and CDR2 SASEGT. The V end was cut by 5 bases, the J end by 5 bases, with 15 bases between. This CDR3 region has 14 residues.

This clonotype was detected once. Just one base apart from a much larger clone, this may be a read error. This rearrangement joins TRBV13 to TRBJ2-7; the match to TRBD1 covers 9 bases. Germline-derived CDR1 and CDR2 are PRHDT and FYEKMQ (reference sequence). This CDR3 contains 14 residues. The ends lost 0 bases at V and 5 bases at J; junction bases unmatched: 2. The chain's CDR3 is CASSLGDRGNEQYF. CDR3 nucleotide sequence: TGTGCCAGCAGCTTAGGGGACAGGGGAAACGAGCAGTACTTC.

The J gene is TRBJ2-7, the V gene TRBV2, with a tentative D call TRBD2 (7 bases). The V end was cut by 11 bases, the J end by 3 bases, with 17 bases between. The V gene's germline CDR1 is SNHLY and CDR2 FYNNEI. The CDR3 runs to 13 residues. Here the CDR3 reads CAGKGGGDYEQYF. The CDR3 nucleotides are TGTGCCGGCAAGGGAGGGGGGGACTACGAGCAGTACTTC.

This CDR3 is CASSQDFREDQPQHF. In DNA form, the CDR3 reads TGCGCCAGCAGCCAAGATTTTAGGGAGGATCAGCCCCAGCATTTT. This chain uses TRBV4-1 with TRBJ1-5; D gene ambiguous. Trimming took off 0 bases at V and 5 bases at J, with 11 bases between the two ends. This CDR3 is built from 15 residues. Germline V gene data show CDR1 as MGHRA and CDR2 as YSYEKL.

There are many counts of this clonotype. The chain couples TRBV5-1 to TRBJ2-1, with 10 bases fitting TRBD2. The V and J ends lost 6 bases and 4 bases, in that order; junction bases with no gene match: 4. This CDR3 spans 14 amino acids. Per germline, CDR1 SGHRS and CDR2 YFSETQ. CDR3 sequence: CASTPSGSYNEQFF. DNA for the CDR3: TGCGCCAGCACACCTAGCGGGAGTTACAATGAGCAGTTCTTC.

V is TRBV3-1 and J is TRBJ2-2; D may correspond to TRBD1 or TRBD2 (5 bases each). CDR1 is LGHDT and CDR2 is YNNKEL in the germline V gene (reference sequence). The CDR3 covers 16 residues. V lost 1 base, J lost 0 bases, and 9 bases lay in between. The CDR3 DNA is TGTGCCAGCAGCCAAGCCGGGACCTCGAACACCGGGGAGCTGTTTTTT. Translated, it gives CASSQAGTSNTGELFF. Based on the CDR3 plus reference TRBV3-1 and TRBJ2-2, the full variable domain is DTAVSQTPKYLVTQMGNDKSIKCEQNLGHDTMYWYKQDSKKFLKIMFSYNNKELIINETVPNRFSPKSPDKAHLNLHINSLELGDSAVYFCASSQAGTSNTGELFFGEGSRLTVL.

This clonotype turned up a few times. The chain's CDR3 is CASSLNTDNNYGYTF. The CDR3 bases are TGTGCCAGCAGCTTAAACACCGACAATAACTATGGCTACACCTTC. The V and J genes are TRBV7-9 and TRBJ1-2, with D uncertain. The CDR3 covers 15 residues. Germline V gene sequence: CDR1 SEHNR, CDR2 FQNEAQ (reference sequence). V shed 2 bases and J shed 1 base, with 11 bases lying between them.

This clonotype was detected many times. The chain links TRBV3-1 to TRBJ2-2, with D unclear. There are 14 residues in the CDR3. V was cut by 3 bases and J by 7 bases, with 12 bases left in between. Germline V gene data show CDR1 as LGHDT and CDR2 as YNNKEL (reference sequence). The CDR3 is CASSHPGFGGELFF. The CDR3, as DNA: TGTGCCAGCAGCCATCCCGGGTTCGGCGGGGAGCTGTTTTTT.

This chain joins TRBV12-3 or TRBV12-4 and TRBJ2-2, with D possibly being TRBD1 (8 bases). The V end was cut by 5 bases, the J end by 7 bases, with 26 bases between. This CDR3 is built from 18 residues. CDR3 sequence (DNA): TGTGCCAGCAGTCTCTACCCTACGGACAGGGAGGGCAACGGGGAGCTGTTTTTT. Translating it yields CASSLYPTDREGNGELFF.

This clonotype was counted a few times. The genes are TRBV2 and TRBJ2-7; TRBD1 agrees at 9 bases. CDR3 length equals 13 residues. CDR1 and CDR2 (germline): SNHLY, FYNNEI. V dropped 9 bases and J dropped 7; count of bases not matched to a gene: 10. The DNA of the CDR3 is TGTGCCAGATCGAGGGGGACAGGGAAGGAGCAGTACTTC. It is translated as CARSRGTGKEQYF.

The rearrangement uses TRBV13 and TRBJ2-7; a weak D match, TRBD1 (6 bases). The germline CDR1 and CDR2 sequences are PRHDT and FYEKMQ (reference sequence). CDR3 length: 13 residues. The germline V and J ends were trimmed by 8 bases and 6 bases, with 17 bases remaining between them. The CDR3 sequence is CASRDTAYFEQYF. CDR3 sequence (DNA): TGTGCCAGCCGGGACACGGCCTACTTCGAGCAGTACTTC.

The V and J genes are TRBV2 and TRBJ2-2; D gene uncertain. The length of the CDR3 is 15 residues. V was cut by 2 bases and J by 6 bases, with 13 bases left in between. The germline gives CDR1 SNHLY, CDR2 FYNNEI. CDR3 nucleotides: TGTGCCAGCAGTGAAAGGACCGTAAACTCCGGGGAGCTGTTTTTT. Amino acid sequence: CASSERTVNSGELFF.

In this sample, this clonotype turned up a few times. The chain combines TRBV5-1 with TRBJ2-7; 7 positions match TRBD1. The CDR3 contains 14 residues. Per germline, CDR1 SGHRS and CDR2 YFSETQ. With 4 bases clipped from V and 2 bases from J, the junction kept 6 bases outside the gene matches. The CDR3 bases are TGCGCCAGCAGCCACCGGGACAGAACCTACGAGCAGTACTTC. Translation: CASSHRDRTYEQYF.

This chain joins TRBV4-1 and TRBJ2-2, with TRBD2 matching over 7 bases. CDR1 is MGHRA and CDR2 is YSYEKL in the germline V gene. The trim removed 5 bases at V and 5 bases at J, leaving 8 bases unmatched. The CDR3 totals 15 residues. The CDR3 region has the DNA TGCGCCAGCAGCGTTGGGTGGGGGGGGACCGGGGAGCTGTTTTTT. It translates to CASSVGWGGTGELFF.

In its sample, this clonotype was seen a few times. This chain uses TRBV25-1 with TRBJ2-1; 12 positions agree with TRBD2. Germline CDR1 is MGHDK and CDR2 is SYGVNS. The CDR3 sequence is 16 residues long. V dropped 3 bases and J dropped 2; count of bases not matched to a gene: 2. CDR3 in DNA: TGTGCCAGCAGTGACCTAGCGGGAGGGCCCTACAATGAGCAGTTCTTC. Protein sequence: CASSDLAGGPYNEQFF.

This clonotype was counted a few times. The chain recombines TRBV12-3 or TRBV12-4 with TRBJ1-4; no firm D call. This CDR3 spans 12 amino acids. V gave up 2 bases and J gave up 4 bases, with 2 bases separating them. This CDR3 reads CASSLYNEKLFF. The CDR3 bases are TGTGCCAGCAGTTTATATAATGAAAAACTGTTTTTT.

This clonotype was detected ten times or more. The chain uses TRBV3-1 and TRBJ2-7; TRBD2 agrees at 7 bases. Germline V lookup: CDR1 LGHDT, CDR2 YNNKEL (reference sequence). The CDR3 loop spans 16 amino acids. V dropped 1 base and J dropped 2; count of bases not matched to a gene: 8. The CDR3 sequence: CASSQGNGGSPYEQYF. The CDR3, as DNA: TGTGCCAGCAGCCAAGGAAACGGGGGGAGCCCCTACGAGCAGTACTTC.

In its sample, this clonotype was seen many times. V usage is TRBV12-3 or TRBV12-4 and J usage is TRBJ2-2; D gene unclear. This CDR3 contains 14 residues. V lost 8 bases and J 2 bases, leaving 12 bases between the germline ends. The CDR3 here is CASPLRLNTGELFF. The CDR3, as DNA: TGTGCCAGCCCCTTAAGGCTTAACACCGGGGAGCTGTTTTTT.

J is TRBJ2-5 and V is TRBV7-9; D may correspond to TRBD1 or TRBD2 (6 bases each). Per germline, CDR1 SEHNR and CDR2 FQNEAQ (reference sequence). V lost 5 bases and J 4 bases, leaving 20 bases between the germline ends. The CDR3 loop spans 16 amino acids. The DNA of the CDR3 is TGTGCCAGCAGCCTTAGCGGACAGCCCCATGGAGAGACCCAGTACTTC. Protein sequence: CASSLSGQPHGETQYF.

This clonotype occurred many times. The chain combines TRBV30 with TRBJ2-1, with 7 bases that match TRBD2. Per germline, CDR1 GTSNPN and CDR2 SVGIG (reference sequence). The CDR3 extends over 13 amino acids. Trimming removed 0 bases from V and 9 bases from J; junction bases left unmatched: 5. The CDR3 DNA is TGTGCCTGGAGTGTACAGCGGGGCAGTGAGCAGTTCTTC. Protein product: CAWSVQRGSEQFF.